These T cell receptor beta chains were read from a single sample in a study of blood T cell repertoires in COVID-19. This table comes from immunoSEQ multiplex PCR, and its TCRdb copy is limited to in-frame clones, with some not included. The sample includes about 400,000 clones, around 87% of them seen just once. Sequences were obtained from peripheral blood. These receptors were collected from a human donor in a cohort sampled during active COVID-19. Each CDR3 is given with its conserved first and last residue. The D gene is left open where the match is weak. Clone size is not always given. Where it is, it says once, few, many or a class for expanded clones.

>TRBV5-6|.|TRBJ2-7|TRBD2
TGTGCCAGCAGGTCGAAGCTAGCGGGGGTATACGAGCAGTACTTC
CASRSKLAGVYEQYF
>TRBV29-1|.|TRBJ1-1|TRBD1
TGCAGCGTTGATCGCGACAGGGGGCTGCAAGCTTTCTTT
CSVDRDRGLQAFF
>TRBV18|.|TRBJ2-3|.
TGTGCCAGCTCACCACCGGTTGTTGCCACTGCTAGCACAGATACGCAGTATTTT
CASSPPVVATASTDTQYF
>TRBV9|.|TRBJ2-7|.
TGTGCCAGCAGCGTAGGTCAGGGCCCCATCTACGAGCAGTACTTC
CASSVGQGPIYEQYF
>TRBV6-2/TRBV6-3|.|TRBJ2-7|.
TGTGCCAGCAGTTTTTCGATCGGTGGCGAGCAGTACTTC
CASSFSIGGEQYF
>TRBV9|once|TRBJ2-1|.
TGTGCCAGCAGCGTCGGGGTTAACAATGAGCAGTTCTTC
CASSVGVNNEQFF
>TRBV7-9|once|TRBJ2-1|.
TGTGCCAGCAGCTTAGGCCAGACTCTGGGTGAGCAGTTCTTC
CASSLGQTLGEQFF
>TRBV6-2/TRBV6-3|once|TRBJ2-7|TRBD1
TGTGCCAGCAGTTACGGACAGGAGACCCACGAGCAGTACTTC
CASSYGQETHEQYF
>TRBV7-3|.|TRBJ2-5|.
TGTGCCAGCAGCCCGAGCGGGCCCCAAGAGACCCAGTACTTC
CASSPSGPQETQYF
>TRBV10-2|once|TRBJ1-4|.
TGCGCCAGCAGTGTGGTGCAGGGAGGAAAACTGTTTTTT
CASSVVQGGKLFF
>TRBV6-5|.|TRBJ1-6|TRBD1
TGTGCCAGCTCGCGGACAGGGCCGCTGGTTCCCCTCCACTTT
CASSRTGPLVPLHF
>TRBV19|.|TRBJ1-5|TRBD1
TGTGCCAGTAGTATGGGCAGGGGGAGTGGTCAGCCCCAGCATTTT
CASSMGRGSGQPQHF
>TRBV11-2|.|TRBJ2-3|TRBD2
TGTGCCAGCATCCTTATGAAGCGGGGGGGCCGTAGCACAGATACGCAGTATTTT
CASILMKRGGRSTDTQYF
>TRBV24-1|once|TRBJ2-5|.
TGTGCCACCAGTGACCGTACTAGTTCCCAAGAGACCCAGTACTTC
CATSDRTSSQETQYF
>TRBV3-1/TRBV3-2|.|TRBJ1-1|.
TGTGCCAGCAGCCAGCGGGGGCTAGACACTGAAGCTTTCTTT
CASSQRGLDTEAFF
>TRBV19|.|TRBJ2-1|TRBD2
TGTGCCAGTAGTAGGGGACTAGCGGGGGCTCACAATGAGCAGTTCTTC
CASSRGLAGAHNEQFF
>TRBV27|.|TRBJ2-2|.
TGTGCCAGCAGTTTGGGGGGGCTCAGCGGGGAGCTGTTTTTT
CASSLGGLSGELFF
>TRBV10-3|.|TRBJ2-1|TRBD1
TGTGCCATCAGGGGGGACAGCCCCTCCTACAATGAGCAGTTCTTC
CAIRGDSPSYNEQFF
>TRBV11-2|once|TRBJ2-7|TRBD2
TGTGCCAGCAGCCCGGGAGGCTACGAGCAGTACTTC
CASSPGGYEQYF
>TRBV30|.|TRBJ2-1|TRBD2
TGTGCCCGGGGACTAGCGGGATGGGATGAGCAGTTCTTC
CARGLAGWDEQFF
>TRBV6-5|.|TRBJ2-3|TRBD2
TGTGCCAGCAGTTACCGTAGCGGGGGGGCAGTAGATACGCAGTATTTT
CASSYRSGGAVDTQYF
>TRBV30|once|TRBJ2-7|.
TGTGCCTGGAACAGGGTTTACTCCTACGAGCAGTACTTC
CAWNRVYSYEQYF
>TRBV11-2|.|TRBJ2-1|.
TGTGCCAGCAGCTTAGATCGGGGAAATGAGCAGTTCTTC
CASSLDRGNEQFF
>TRBV14|.|TRBJ2-2|.
TGTGCCAGCAGCCAAGCTTTTTCCGGGGAGCTGTTTTTT
CASSQAFSGELFF
>TRBV2|.|TRBJ1-2|.
TGTGCCAGCAGTGAAGAACAGGAGCAAGGCTACACCTTC
CASSEEQEQGYTF
>TRBV9|.|TRBJ1-1|.
TGTGCCAGCAGCCCAAATCAGGGCACTGAAGCTTTCTTT
CASSPNQGTEAFF
>TRBV9|.|TRBJ2-2|.
TGTGCCAGCAGCGTAGAGGGGGTATGGAGCCCAAACACCGGGGAGCTGTTTTTT
CASSVEGVWSPNTGELFF
>TRBV2|.|TRBJ1-5|.
TGTGCCAGCACTACAGGCTACAATCAGCCCCAGCATTTT
CASTTGYNQPQHF
>TRBV7-2|.|TRBJ2-5|TRBD2
TGTGCCAGCAGTCCTAGCGGGGGGGCGTTAGAGACCCAGTACTTC
CASSPSGGALETQYF
>TRBV27|once|TRBJ2-1|TRBD2
TGTGCCAGCAGCAATAGCGGGAGTCTAAACAATGAGCAGTTCTTC
CASSNSGSLNNEQFF
>TRBV15|.|TRBJ2-2|.
TGTGCCACCAGCAGAGATAGGAACACCGGGGAGCTGTTTTTT
CATSRDRNTGELFF
>TRBV29-1|.|TRBJ2-2|.
TGCAGCGTTGCGGCGGGTCGCACCGGGGAGCTGTTTTTT
CSVAAGRTGELFF
>TRBV11-2|.|TRBJ1-4|.
TGTGCCAGCAGCTTAGCGGCAGGGGTGGGTGAAAAACTGTTTTTT
CASSLAAGVGEKLFF
>TRBV5-6|.|TRBJ1-5|TRBD1
TGTGCCAGCAGCTCTCACAGGGGTCAGCCCCAGCATTTT
CASSSHRGQPQHF
>TRBV5-1|once|TRBJ2-3|TRBD2
TGCGCCAGCACCCAAAGCGGGGACCCTAGCACAGATACGCAGTATTTT
CASTQSGDPSTDTQYF
>TRBV30|many|TRBJ2-7|.
TGTGCCTGGAGTGGACAGCACTACGAGCAGTACTTC
CAWSGQHYEQYF
>TRBV24-1|.|TRBJ1-4|TRBD1
TGTGCCACCAGTGTTCAAATGCTCGGACAGGGAGTCAGGGCAACTAATGAAAAACTGTTTTTT
CATSVQMLGQGVRATNEKLFF
>TRBV27|.|TRBJ2-5|TRBD1
TGTGCCAGCAGTTTATATCGTTCGAACTGGGACAGGGGGCGGGAGACCCAGTACTTC
CASSLYRSNWDRGRETQYF
>TRBV12-3/TRBV12-4|.|TRBJ2-7|.
TGTGCCAGCAGTCCGTCCTACGAGCAGTACTTC
CASSPSYEQYF
>TRBV4-1|.|TRBJ2-5|TRBD2
TGCGCCAGCAGCCAAGCCGGGAGGTTAGCGGTGATAGAGACCCAGTACTTC
CASSQAGRLAVIETQYF
>TRBV13|.|TRBJ2-2|TRBD2
TGTGCCAGCAGCTTAGGCCAATGGAGGCGGGGGGAGAACACCGGGGAGCTGTTTTTT
CASSLGQWRRGENTGELFF
>TRBV4-2|.|TRBJ1-5|.
TGTGCCAGCAGCCAAGAGAGGACAGGCAATCAGCCCCAGCATTTT
CASSQERTGNQPQHF
>TRBV29-1|.|TRBJ1-6|TRBD1
TGCAGCGCCAGACAGGGACGGAATTCACCCCTCCACTTT
CSARQGRNSPLHF
>TRBV4-2|.|TRBJ1-2|.
TGTGCCAGCAGCCAAGAGGCGCTCAGGGGCTATGGCTACACCTTC
CASSQEALRGYGYTF
>TRBV20-1|.|TRBJ2-1|.
TGCAGTGCTAGTTTCTTTGCGGAATCCGCGAGGAATGAGCAGTTCTTC
CSASFFAESARNEQFF
>TRBV5-1|.|TRBJ2-7|.
TGCGCCAGCAGCTTTGTGCCAGGGGAAGACGAGCAGTACTTC
CASSFVPGEDEQYF
>TRBV4-1|.|TRBJ2-5|.
TGCGCCAGCAGCCAAGGGACGGGAGCAGAGACCCAGTACTTC
CASSQGTGAETQYF
>TRBV5-1|.|TRBJ2-5|.
TGCGCCAGCAGCTTGCGGGTAGGGGAGGACCAGTACTTC
CASSLRVGEDQYF